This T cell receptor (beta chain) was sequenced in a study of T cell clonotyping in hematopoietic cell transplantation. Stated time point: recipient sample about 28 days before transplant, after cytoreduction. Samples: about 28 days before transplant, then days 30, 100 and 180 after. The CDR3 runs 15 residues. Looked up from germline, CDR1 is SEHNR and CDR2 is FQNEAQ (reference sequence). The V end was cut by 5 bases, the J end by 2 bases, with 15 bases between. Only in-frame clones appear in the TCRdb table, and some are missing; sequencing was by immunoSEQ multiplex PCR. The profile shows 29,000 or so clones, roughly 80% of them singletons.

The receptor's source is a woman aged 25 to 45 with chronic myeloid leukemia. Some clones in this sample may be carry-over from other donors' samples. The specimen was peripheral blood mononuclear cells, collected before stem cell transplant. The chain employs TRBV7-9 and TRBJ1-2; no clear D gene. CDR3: CASSLKADSNYGYTF. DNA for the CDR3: TGTGCCAGCAGCCTTAAAGCAGATTCAAACTATGGCTACACCTTC.